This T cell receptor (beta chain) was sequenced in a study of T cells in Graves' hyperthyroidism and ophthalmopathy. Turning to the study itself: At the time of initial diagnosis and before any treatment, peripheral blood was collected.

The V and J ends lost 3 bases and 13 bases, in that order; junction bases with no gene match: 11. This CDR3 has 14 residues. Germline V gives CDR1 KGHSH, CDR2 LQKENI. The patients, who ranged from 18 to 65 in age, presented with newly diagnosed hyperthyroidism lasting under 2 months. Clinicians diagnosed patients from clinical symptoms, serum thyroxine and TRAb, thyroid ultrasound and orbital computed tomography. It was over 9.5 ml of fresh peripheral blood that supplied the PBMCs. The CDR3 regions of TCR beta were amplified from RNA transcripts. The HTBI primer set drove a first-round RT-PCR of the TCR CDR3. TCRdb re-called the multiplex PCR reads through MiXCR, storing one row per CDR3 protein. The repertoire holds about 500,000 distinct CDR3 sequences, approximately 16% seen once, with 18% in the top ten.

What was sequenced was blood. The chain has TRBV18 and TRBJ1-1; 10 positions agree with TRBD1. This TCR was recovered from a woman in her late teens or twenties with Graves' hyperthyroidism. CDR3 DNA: TGTGCCAGCTCACCCCCCGGGACAGGGGAGGTTGGTTTCTTT. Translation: CASSPPGTGEVGFF.